This T cell receptor (beta chain) was captured by sequencing in a study of T cells in localized non-small cell lung cancer. Here immunoSEQ multiplex PCR was the method, and the copy in TCRdb shows in-frame clones only, minus some. This sample has fewer than 45,000 clones; around 87% occur once, and the top ten carry about 6%. General study findings and limits: Heterogeneity remains possible, as sequencing covered one tumor region only. Uninvolved adjacent lung had more T cell clonality than any other tissue, topping tumor. Appearing in adjacent lung were a median about 59 of the top 100 tumor clones. Density of T cells in blood, when higher, went with longer overall survival.

In regard to this clone: Its antigen remains unidentified.

The CDR3 has 17 residues. Trimming cost V 5 bases and J 1 base, with 21 bases left between them. CDR1 and CDR2 from the germline V gene are SEHNR and FQNEAQ (reference sequence). The input for sequencing was peripheral blood, taken before any cancer treatment. The TCR originated in a man between 40 and 70 years old with stage I lung adenocarcinoma. The V gene is TRBV7-9, the J gene TRBJ2-7, with D possibly being TRBD2 (5 bases). Written as DNA, the CDR3 is TGTGCCAGCAGCCTTACGACTATGGCTCCTATTTCCTACGAGCAGTACTTC. Amino acid sequence: CASSLTTMAPISYEQYF.